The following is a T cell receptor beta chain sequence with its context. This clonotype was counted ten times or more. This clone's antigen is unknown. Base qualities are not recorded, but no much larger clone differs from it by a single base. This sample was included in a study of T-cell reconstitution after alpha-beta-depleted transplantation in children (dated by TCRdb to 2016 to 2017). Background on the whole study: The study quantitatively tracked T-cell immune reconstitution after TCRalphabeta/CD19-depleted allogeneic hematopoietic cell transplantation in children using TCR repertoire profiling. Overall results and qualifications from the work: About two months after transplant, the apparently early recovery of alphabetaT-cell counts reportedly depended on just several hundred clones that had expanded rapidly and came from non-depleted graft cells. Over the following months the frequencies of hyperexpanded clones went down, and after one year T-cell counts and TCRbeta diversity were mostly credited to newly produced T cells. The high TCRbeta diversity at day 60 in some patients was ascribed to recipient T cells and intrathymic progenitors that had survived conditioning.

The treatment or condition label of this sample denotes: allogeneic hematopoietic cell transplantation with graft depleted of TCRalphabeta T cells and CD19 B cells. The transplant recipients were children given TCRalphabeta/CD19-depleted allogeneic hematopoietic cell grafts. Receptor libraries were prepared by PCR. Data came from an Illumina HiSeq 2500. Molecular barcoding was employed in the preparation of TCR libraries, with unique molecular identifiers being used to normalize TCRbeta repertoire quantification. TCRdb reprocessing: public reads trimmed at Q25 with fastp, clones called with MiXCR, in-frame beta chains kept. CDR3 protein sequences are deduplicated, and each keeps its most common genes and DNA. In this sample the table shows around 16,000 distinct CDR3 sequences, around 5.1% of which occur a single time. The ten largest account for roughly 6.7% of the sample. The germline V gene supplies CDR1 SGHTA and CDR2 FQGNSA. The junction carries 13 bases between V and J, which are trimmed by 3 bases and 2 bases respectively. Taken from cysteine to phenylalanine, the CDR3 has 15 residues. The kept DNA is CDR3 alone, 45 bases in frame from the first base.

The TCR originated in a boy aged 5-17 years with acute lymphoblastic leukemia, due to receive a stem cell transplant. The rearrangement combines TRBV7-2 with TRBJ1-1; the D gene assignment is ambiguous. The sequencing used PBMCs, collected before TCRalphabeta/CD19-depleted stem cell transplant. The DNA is TGTGCCAGCAGCTTTCCGGTCGTCACTAACACTGAAGCTTTCTTT. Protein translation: CASSFPVVTNTEAFF.